Each of the 26 T cell receptor beta chains below was sequenced from the same sample in a study of shared clonotypes between healthy human individuals. Positive CCR7 selection of CD45RO-negative cells yielded the naive CD8 cells, and terminally differentiated effector memory CD45RA+ cells were excluded. Some clones are missing from TCRdb's copy, which holds only in-frame ones; the method was immunoSEQ multiplex PCR. The sample gives roughly 890,000 clones, 80% to 95% of which show up once; more than 20% is in the top ten. The source material was naive CD8+ T cells sorted from blood. The receptors shown here come from a man aged 25-40 years in good health.

The chain recombines TRBV6-5 with TRBJ1-5; D may be TRBD1 (6 bases). The CDR3 contains 13 residues. Germline CDR1 is MNHEY and CDR2 is SVGAGI. Trimming shortened V by 6 bases and J by 6 bases, and 12 bases separated the two germline ends. Written as DNA, the CDR3 is TGTGCCAGCAGCCCGGGGGGCTCTCAGCCCCAGCATTTT. This translates into CASSPGGSQPQHF.

V usage is TRBV5-5 and J usage is TRBJ2-2, with TRBD2 identical over 13 bases. The CDR3 has 16 residues. Germline V gene lookup returns CDR1 SGHKS and CDR2 YYEKEE (reference sequence). Germline trimming cut 4 bases from V and 8 bases from J; bases unmatched to any gene: 8. CDR3 bases: TGTGCCAGCAGCGAAGGGACTAGCGGGAAAACTGGGGAGCTGTTTTTT. Protein product: CASSEGTSGKTGELFF. Full variable domain (missing parts from reference TRBV5-5 and TRBJ2-2): DAGVTQSPTHLIKTRGQQVTLRCSPISGHKSVSWYQQVLGQGPQFIFQYYEKEERGRGNFPDRFSARQFPNYSSELNVNALLLGDSALYLCASSEGTSGKTGELFFGEGSRLTVL.

The chain joins TRBV4-1 to TRBJ1-5, with D maybe TRBD1 (6 bases). This CDR3 comprises 14 residues. V shed 2 bases and J shed 6 bases, with 11 bases lying between them. Per the germline V gene, CDR1 is MGHRA and CDR2 is YSYEKL. CDR3 nucleotides: TGCGCCAGCAGCCAACACAGGGTGGTTCAGCCCCAGCATTTT. This sequence encodes CASSQHRVVQPQHF.

DNA of the CDR3: TGCGCCAGCAGCTTGGAACAGGGCCACACTGAAGCTTTCTTT. As protein: CASSLEQGHTEAFF. The chain combines TRBV5-1 with TRBJ1-1; D perhaps matches TRBD1 (6 bases). The germline V gene encodes CDR1 SGHRS and CDR2 YFSETQ. Between the trimmed V and J ends, which lost 0 bases and 3 bases, there was a span of 9 bases. This CDR3 contains 14 residues.

The J gene is TRBJ1-2, the V gene TRBV29-1; D possibly corresponds to TRBD1 (6 bases). This CDR3 has 15 amino acids. The germline V gene encodes CDR1 SQVTM and CDR2 ANQGSEA. The V end was cut by 3 bases, the J end by 0 bases, with 14 bases between. For the CDR3, the DNA is TGCAGCGTTGACTTAGGGGACACTGCTAACTATGGCTACACCTTC. This codes for CSVDLGDTANYGYTF.

The chain couples TRBV9 to TRBJ2-3, with 9 bases matching TRBD2. CDR3 length: 19 residues. Germline CDR1 and CDR2: SGDLS and YYNGEE. After removal of 1 base from V and 2 bases from J, the junction contained 14 bases not matched to a gene. The CDR3, as DNA: TGTGCCAGCAGCGTATCTCTAGCGGGGCCGATAGGGCCCACAGATACGCAGTATTTT. It translates to CASSVSLAGPIGPTDTQYF.

Turning to this clone: Other DNA variants within this sample encode the same CDR3. The chain links TRBV7-9 to TRBJ2-3; D perhaps matches TRBD1 (6 bases). The CDR3 covers 15 residues. The V gene lost 0 bases and the J gene lost 1 base, with 8 bases spanning the gap. CDR1 and CDR2 from the germline V gene are SEHNR and FQNEAQ (reference sequence). The CDR3 DNA sequence: TGTGCCAGCAGCTTAGCGAGGACAGGCACAGATACGCAGTATTTT. It is translated as CASSLARTGTDTQYF.

The chain has TRBV7-9 and TRBJ2-7; 11 bases line up with TRBD1. The CDR3 length is 17 residues. Germline CDR1 and CDR2: SEHNR and FQNEAQ (reference sequence). Germline trimming cut 5 bases from V and 2 bases from J; bases unmatched to any gene: 11. The CDR3 protein is CASSLQDRGLRAYEQYF. CDR3 nucleotides: TGTGCCAGCAGCCTCCAGGACAGGGGGCTGAGGGCCTACGAGCAGTACTTC.

This chain links TRBV15 with TRBJ1-1; D unclear. CDR1 is LNHNV, CDR2 YYDKDF, per germline (reference sequence). The CDR3 loop spans 17 amino acids. V lost 0 bases and J lost 1, with 15 bases in between. CDR3 DNA: TGTGCCACCAGCAGAGATAGGTCCGGTCCGAGGAACACTGAAGCTTTCTTT. Its protein is CATSRDRSGPRNTEAFF.

This clone appeared a single time. The CDR3 is CASSQEPGTKETQYF. The CDR3 nucleotides read TGCGCCAGCAGCCAAGAACCGGGGACGAAAGAGACCCAGTACTTC. The gene calls are TRBV4-1 and TRBJ2-5; D tentatively reads TRBD1 or TRBD2 (5 bases each). V lost 0 bases, J lost 3 bases, and 11 bases lay in between. The CDR3 is 15 amino acids. Germline V gives CDR1 MGHRA, CDR2 YSYEKL.

About this clone itself: Other DNA sequences from this sample encode an identical CDR3 as well. The chain employs TRBV9 and TRBJ2-7; 12 bases fit TRBD2. V gave up 3 bases and J gave up 4 bases; unmatched junction bases: 2. The CDR3 contains 14 residues. Germline CDR1 and CDR2: SGDLS and YYNGEE. CDR3 region: CASSGGTSGYEQYF. In nucleotides, the CDR3 is TGTGCCAGCAGCGGCGGGACTAGCGGGTACGAGCAGTACTTC.

The chain joins TRBV2 to TRBJ1-1; tentative D call: TRBD1 (6 bases). The V end lost 0 bases, the J end lost 0 bases, and 11 bases lay between the germline ends. Germline CDR1 is SNHLY and CDR2 is FYNNEI. The CDR3 is made up of 16 amino acids. The CDR3, as DNA: TGTGCCAGCAGTGAAGCGGCAGGGGCCATGAACACTGAAGCTTTCTTT. Translating it yields CASSEAAGAMNTEAFF. Full variable domain (outside the CDR3, taken from reference TRBV2 and TRBJ1-1): EPEVTQTPSHQVTQMGQEVILRCVPISNHLYFYWYRQILGQKVEFLVSFYNNEISEKSEIFDDQFSVERPDGSNFTLKIRSTKLEDSAMYFCASSEAAGAMNTEAFFGQGTRLTVV.

The V call is TRBV9, the J call TRBJ1-2; maybe TRBD1 (6 bases). CDR1 is SGDLS, CDR2 YYNGEE, per germline. This CDR3 comprises 14 residues. Between the trimmed V and J ends, which lost 4 bases and 4 bases, there was a span of 14 bases. The CDR3 nucleotides are TGTGCCAGCAGCCTTGAGCAGGGGATCTATGGCTACACCTTC. It codes for CASSLEQGIYGYTF.

The chain is built from TRBV2 and TRBJ2-2, with TRBD2 matching over 7 bases. With 7 bases clipped from V and 5 bases from J, the junction kept 10 bases outside the gene matches. The germline gives CDR1 SNHLY, CDR2 FYNNEI. The CDR3 covers 15 residues. The CDR3 spells CASKVLADETGELFF. In DNA form, the CDR3 reads TGTGCCAGCAAAGTGCTAGCGGACGAAACCGGGGAGCTGTTTTTT.

The rearrangement joins TRBV30 to TRBJ1-1; D call uncertain. CDR1 is GTSNPN, CDR2 SVGIG, per germline (reference sequence). Between the trimmed V and J ends, which lost 0 bases and 1 base, there was a span of 9 bases. The length of the CDR3 is 14 residues. CDR3 region: CAWSVRHQNTEAFF. CDR3 DNA: TGTGCCTGGAGTGTAAGGCATCAGAACACTGAAGCTTTCTTT.

The chain employs TRBV11-2 and TRBJ1-2; D unresolved. CDR3 length: 16 residues. In germline, CDR1 is SGHAT, CDR2 FQNNGV. Trimming cost V 5 bases and J 0 bases, with 16 bases left between them. The chain's CDR3 is CASSLAPIEANYGYTF. CDR3 nucleotides: TGTGCCAGCAGCCTCGCCCCCATAGAAGCTAACTATGGCTACACCTTC.

V usage is TRBV19 and J usage is TRBJ2-3; D perhaps matches TRBD1 (5 bases). This CDR3 spans 14 amino acids. V dropped 5 bases and J dropped 3 bases, with 12 bases sitting between them. CDR1 is LNHDA and CDR2 is SQIVND in the germline V gene (reference sequence). In DNA, the CDR3 is TGTGCCAGTAGTTGGGGTCAGGGAACAGATACGCAGTATTTT. Amino acids: CASSWGQGTDTQYF.

The chain joins TRBV5-1 to TRBJ2-7, with D possibly matching TRBD2 (6 bases). The length of the CDR3 is 16 residues. CDR1 is SGHRS, CDR2 YFSETQ, per germline. V lost 4 bases and J lost 2, with 19 bases in between. The DNA for the CDR3 is TGCGCCAGCAGCGCGTCGGTGGGGGGTTCAGCCTACGAGCAGTACTTC. Translated: CASSASVGGSAYEQYF. Supplemented by reference TRBV5-1 and TRBJ2-7, the full variable domain reads KAGVTQTPRYLIKTRGQQVTLSCSPISGHRSVSWYQQTPGQGLQFLFEYFSETQRNKGNFPGRFSGRQFSNSRSEMNVSTLELGDSALYLCASSASVGGSAYEQYFGPGTRLTVT.

The chain recombines TRBV2 with TRBJ2-1, with TRBD2 identical over 8 bases. CDR1 is SNHLY, CDR2 FYNNEI, per germline. Trimming at V came to 4 bases and at J to 8 bases, leaving 7 bases not matched to a gene. This CDR3 is built from 14 residues. The DNA of the CDR3 is TGTGCCAGCAGTGCAGAGCGGGAGAAGGATGAGCAGTTCTTC. Amino acid sequence: CASSAEREKDEQFF. Based on the CDR3 plus reference TRBV2 and TRBJ2-1, the full variable domain is EPEVTQTPSHQVTQMGQEVILRCVPISNHLYFYWYRQILGQKVEFLVSFYNNEISEKSEIFDDQFSVERPDGSNFTLKIRSTKLEDSAMYFCASSAEREKDEQFFGPGTRLTVL.

There are a few counts of this clone. The V and J genes are TRBV29-1 and TRBJ2-7; TRBD1 might be the D (5 bases). With 4 bases removed from V and 4 bases from J, the gap between germline ends came to 14 bases. Germline values: CDR1 SQVTM, CDR2 ANQGSEA. CDR3 length: 13 residues. CDR3: CSVAGLTVYEQYF. The CDR3 nucleotides read TGCAGCGTTGCAGGGCTCACCGTTTACGAGCAGTACTTC.

Of note for this clone: Other DNA sequences within the sample encode an identical CDR3. The chain employs TRBV18 and TRBJ1-5, with 9 bases that match TRBD1. J lost 4 bases, V lost 5 bases, and 3 bases had no gene match. The germline CDR1 and CDR2 sequences are KGHSH and LQKENI. The CDR3 length is 14 residues. CDR3 bases: TGTGCCAGCTCAAGGGGACAGGGAAATCAGCCCCAGCATTTT. It encodes CASSRGQGNQPQHF.

V usage is TRBV5-1 and J usage is TRBJ2-5; D is tentatively TRBD1 or TRBD2 (6 bases each). CDR3 length: 16 residues. Trimming took off 0 bases at V and 5 bases at J, with 17 bases between the two ends. Germline lookup yields CDR1 SGHRS and CDR2 YFSETQ. The CDR3 loop reads CASSLAGRGGGETQYF. In DNA form, the CDR3 reads TGCGCCAGCAGCTTGGCCGGGAGAGGGGGAGGTGAGACCCAGTACTTC.

In its sample, this clone was seen once. V and J are TRBV2 and TRBJ2-1; D perhaps matches TRBD2 (5 bases). The CDR3 consists of 12 residues. V was pared by 10 bases and J by 8 bases, with 15 bases between. Germline lookup yields CDR1 SNHLY and CDR2 FYNNEI. The CDR3 DNA sequence: TGTGCCACAGCGGAGTGGATCCATGAGCAGTTCTTC. Amino acids: CATAEWIHEQFF.

The rearrangement uses TRBV29-1 and TRBJ2-7; D is undetermined. The CDR3 is 13 amino acids. CDR1 and CDR2 from the germline V gene are SQVTM and ANQGSEA. V dropped 4 bases and J dropped 5 bases, with 15 bases sitting between them. CDR3 nucleotide sequence: TGCAGCGTTGGGACCGTCACGGATAACGAGCAGTACTTC. Protein sequence: CSVGTVTDNEQYF.

The chain has TRBV5-1 and TRBJ1-5, with 10 bases identical to TRBD1. Germline V CDR1 and CDR2: SGHRS, YFSETQ. This CDR3 contains 17 residues. V shed 1 base and J 3 bases; nucleotides not matched to a gene: 7. The CDR3 protein is CASSLTGTGANNQPQHF. The CDR3 region has the DNA TGCGCCAGCAGCTTGACGGGGACAGGGGCGAACAATCAGCCCCAGCATTTT.

The genes are TRBV15 and TRBJ2-7, with D tentatively TRBD2 (6 bases). The V gene's germline CDR1 is LNHNV and CDR2 YYDKDF (reference sequence). With 0 bases removed from V and 4 bases from J, the gap between germline ends came to 19 bases. There are 17 residues in the CDR3. The CDR3 nucleotides are TGTGCCACCAGCAGAGACAGAGCTGGTGCCGGGAGTTACGAGCAGTACTTC. Translated, it gives CATSRDRAGAGSYEQYF.